This TCR beta chain was captured by sequencing in a study of Graves' ophthalmopathy and Graves' hyperthyroidism. In this sample, this clonotype turned up many times. Trimming removed 6 bases from V and 5 bases from J, with 11 bases in between. This CDR3 comprises 12 residues. Germline assignment: CDR1 SGHVS and CDR2 FNYEAQ. Amplification from RNA transcripts yielded the TCR beta CDR3 regions. Second-round multiplex PCR came after a first-round RT-PCR that employed HTBI primers. MiXCR, applied by TCRdb to the multiplex PCR reads, yields one record per CDR3 protein. The sample includes approximately 700,000 distinct CDR3 sequences, about 40% of them seen just once.

The receptor comes from an adult man with Graves' ophthalmopathy. The chain couples TRBV7-6 to TRBJ2-7, with D possibly being TRBD1 (6 bases). Sequenced material: peripheral blood. CDR3 coding DNA: TGTGCCAGCAGGGACAGCCAAAACGAGCAGTACTTC. Its translation is CASRDSQNEQYF.